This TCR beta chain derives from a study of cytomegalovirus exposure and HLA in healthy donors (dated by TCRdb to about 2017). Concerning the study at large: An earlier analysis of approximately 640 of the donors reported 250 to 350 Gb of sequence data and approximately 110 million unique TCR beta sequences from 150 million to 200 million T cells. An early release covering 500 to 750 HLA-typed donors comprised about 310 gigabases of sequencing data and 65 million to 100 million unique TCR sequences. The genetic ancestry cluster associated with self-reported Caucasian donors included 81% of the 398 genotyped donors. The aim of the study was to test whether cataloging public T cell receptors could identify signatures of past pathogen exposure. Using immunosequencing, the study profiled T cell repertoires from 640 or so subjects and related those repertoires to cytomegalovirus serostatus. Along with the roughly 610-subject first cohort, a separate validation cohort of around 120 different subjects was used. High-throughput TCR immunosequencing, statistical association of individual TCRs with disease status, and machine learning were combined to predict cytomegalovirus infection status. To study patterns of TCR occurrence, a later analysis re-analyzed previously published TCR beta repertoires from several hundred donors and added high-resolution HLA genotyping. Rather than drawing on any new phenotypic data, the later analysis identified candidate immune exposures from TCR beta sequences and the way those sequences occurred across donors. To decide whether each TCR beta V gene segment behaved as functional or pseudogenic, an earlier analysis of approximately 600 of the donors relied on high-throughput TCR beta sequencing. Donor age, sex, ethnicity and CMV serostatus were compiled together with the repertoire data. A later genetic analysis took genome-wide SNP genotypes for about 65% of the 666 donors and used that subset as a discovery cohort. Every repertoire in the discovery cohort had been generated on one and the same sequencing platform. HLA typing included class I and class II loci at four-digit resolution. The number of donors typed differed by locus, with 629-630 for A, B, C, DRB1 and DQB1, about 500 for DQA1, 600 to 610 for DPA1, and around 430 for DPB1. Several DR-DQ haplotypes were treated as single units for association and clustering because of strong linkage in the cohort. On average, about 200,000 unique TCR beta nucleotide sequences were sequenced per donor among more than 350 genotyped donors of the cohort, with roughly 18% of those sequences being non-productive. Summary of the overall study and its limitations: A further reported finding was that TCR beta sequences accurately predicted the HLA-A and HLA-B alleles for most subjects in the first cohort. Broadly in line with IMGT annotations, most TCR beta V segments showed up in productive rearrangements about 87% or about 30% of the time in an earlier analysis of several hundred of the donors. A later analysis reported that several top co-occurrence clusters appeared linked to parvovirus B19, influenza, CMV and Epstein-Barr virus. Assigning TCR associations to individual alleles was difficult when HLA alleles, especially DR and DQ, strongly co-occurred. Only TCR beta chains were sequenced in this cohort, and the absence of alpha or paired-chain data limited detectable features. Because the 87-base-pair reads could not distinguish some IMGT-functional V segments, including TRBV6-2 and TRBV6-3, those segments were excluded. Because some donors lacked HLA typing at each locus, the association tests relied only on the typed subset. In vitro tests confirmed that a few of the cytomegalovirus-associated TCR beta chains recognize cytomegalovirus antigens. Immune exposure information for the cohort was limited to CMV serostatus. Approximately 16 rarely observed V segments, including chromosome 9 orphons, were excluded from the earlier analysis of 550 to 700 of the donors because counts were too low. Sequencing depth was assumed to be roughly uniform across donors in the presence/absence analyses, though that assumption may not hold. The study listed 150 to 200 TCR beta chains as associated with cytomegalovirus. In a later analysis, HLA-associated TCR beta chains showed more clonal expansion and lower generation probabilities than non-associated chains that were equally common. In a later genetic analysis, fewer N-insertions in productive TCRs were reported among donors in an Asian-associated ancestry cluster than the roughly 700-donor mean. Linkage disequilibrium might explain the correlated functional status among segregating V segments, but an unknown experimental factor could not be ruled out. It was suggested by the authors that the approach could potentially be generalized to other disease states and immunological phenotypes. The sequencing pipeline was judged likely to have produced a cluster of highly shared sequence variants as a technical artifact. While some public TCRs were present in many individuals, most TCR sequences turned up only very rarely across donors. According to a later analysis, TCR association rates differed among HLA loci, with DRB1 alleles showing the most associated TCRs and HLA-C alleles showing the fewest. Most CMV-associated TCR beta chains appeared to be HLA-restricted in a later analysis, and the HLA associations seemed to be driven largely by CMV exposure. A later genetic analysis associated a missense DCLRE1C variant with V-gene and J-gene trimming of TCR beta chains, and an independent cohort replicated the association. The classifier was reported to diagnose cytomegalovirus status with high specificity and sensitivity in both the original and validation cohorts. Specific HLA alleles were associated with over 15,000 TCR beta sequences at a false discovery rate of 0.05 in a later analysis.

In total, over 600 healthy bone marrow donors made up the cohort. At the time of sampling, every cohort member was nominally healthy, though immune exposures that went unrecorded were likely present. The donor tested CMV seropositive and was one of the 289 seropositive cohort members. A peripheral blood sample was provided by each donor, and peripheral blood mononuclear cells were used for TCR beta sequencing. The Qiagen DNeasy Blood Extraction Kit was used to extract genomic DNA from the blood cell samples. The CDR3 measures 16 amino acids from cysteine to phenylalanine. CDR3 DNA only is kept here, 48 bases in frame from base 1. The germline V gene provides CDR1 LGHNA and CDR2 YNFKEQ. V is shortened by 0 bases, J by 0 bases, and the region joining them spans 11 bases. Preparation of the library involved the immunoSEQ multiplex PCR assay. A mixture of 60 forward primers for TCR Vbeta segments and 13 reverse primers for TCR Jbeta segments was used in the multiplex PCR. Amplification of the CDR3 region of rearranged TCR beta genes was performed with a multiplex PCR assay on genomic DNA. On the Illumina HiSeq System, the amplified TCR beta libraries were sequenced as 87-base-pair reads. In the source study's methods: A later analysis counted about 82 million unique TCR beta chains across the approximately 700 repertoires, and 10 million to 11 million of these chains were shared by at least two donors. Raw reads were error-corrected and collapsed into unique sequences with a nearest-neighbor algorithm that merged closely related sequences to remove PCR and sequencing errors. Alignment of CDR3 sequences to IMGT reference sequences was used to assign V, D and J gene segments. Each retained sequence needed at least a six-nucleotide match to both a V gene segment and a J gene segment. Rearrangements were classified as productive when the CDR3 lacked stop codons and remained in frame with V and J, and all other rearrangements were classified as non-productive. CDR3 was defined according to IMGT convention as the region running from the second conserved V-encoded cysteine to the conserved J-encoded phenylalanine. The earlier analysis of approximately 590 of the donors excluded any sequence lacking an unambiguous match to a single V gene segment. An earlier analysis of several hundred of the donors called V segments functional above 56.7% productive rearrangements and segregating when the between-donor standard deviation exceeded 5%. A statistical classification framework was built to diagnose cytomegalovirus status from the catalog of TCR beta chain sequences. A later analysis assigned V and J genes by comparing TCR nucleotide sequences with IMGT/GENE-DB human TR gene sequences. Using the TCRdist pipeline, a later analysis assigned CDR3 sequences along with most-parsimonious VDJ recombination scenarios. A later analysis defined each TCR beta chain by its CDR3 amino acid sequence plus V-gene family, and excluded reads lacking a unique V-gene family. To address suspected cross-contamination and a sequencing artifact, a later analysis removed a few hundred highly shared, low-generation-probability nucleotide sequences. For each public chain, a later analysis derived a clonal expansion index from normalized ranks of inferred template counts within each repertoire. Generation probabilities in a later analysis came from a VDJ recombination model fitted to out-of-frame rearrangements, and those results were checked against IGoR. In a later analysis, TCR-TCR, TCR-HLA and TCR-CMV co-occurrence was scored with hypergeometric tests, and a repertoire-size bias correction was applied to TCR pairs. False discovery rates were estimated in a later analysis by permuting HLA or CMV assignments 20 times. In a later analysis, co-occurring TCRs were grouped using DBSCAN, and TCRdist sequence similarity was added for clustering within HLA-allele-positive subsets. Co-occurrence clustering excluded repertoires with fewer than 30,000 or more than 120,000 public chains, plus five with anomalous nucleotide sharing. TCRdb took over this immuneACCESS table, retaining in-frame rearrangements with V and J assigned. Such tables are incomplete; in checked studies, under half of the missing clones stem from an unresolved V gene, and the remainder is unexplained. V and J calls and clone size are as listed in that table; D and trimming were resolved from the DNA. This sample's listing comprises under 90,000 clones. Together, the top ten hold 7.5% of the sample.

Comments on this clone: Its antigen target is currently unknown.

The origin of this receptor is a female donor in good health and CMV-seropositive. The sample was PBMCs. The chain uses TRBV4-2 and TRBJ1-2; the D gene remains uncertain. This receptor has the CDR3 CASSQDSQRPNYGYTF. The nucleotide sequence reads TGTGCCAGCAGCCAAGATTCCCAGCGACCTAACTATGGCTACACCTTC.